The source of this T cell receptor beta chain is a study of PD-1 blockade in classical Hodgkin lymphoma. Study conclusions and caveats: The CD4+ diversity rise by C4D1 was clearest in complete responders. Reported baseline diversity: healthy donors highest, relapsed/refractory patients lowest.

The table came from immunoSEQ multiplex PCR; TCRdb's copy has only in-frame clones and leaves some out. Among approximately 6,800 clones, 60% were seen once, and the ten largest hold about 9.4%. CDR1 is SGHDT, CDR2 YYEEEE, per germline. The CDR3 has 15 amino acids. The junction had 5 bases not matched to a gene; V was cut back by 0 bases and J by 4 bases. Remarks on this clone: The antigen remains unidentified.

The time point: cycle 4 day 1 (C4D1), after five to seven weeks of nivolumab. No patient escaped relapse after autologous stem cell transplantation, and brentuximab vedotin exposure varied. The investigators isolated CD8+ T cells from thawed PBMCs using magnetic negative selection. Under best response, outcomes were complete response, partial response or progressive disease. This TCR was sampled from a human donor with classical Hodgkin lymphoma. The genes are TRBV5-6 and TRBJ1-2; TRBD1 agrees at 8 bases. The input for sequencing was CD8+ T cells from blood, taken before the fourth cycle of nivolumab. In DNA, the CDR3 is TGTGCCAGCAGCTTGGCAGCCAGGGGGCCCTATGGCTACACCTTC. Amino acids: CASSLAARGPYGYTF.